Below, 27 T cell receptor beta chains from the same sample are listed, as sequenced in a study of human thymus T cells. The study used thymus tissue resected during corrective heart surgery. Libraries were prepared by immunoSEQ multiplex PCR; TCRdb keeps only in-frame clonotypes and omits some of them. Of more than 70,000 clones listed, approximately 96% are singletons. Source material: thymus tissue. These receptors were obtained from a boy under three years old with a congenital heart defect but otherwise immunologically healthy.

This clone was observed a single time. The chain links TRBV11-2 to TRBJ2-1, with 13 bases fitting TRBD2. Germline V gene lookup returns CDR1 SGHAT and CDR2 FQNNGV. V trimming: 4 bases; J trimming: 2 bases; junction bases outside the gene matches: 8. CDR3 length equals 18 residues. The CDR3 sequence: CASSSRLAGGPTYNEQFF. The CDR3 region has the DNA TGTGCCAGCAGCTCCCGACTAGCGGGGGGACCAACCTACAATGAGCAGTTCTTC. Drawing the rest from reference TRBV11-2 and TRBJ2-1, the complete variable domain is EAGVAQSPRYKIIEKRQSVAFWCNPISGHATLYWYQQILGQGPKLLIQFQNNGVVDDSQLPKDRFSAERLKGVDSTLKIQPAKLEDSAVYLCASSSRLAGGPTYNEQFFGPGTRLTVL.

CDR3 DNA: TGCAGCGTTAAGTGCGGACAGGAGTCCACCGGCTACACCTTC. Amino acid sequence: CSVKCGQESTGYTF. The rearrangement links TRBV29-1 to TRBJ1-2; TRBD1 agrees at 7 bases. The CDR3 runs to 14 residues. CDR1 and CDR2 (germline): SQVTM, ANQGSEA. With 5 bases clipped from V and 8 bases from J, the junction kept 14 bases outside the gene matches.

CDR3 sequence reads: CASSRLGINYGYTF. As DNA, the CDR3 is TGCGCCAGCAGCCGACTCGGGATTAACTATGGCTACACCTTC. V is TRBV4-1 and J is TRBJ1-2, with D uncertain. V lost 4 bases, J lost 1 base, and 10 bases lay in between. The germline V gene has CDR1 MGHRA and CDR2 YSYEKL. The CDR3 length is 14 residues.

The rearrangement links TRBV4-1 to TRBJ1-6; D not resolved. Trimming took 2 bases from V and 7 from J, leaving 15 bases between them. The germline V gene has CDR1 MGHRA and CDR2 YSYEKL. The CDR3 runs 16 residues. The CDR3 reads CASSQLPCCRNSPLHF. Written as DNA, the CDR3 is TGCGCCAGCAGCCAACTACCCTGTTGTCGAAATTCACCCCTCCACTTT.

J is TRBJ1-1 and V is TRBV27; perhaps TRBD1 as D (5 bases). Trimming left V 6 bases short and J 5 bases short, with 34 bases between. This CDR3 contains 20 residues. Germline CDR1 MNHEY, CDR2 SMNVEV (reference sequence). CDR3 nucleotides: TGTGCCAGCAGCGGATCGACAGCCAACTACTTTAGGTGGGGTAAGACTGAAGCTTTCTTT. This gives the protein CASSGSTANYFRWGKTEAFF.

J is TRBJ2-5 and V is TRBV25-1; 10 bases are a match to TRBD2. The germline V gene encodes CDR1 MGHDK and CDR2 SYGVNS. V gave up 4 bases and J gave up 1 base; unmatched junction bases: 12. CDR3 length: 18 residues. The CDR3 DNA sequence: TGTGCCAGCAGTGCGACCTATCCGGGACTAGCGAGCCAAGAGACCCAGTACTTC. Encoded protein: CASSATYPGLASQETQYF.

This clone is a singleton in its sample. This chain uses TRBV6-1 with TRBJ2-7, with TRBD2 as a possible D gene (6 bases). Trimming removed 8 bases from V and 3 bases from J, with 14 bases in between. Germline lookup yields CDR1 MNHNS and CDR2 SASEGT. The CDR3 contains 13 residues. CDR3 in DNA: TGTGCCAGCGGGGGGAAGCGGATCTACGAGCAGTACTTC. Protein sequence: CASGGKRIYEQYF.

The chain's CDR3 is CASSEIGAEMNTEAFF. In nucleotides, the CDR3 is TGTGCCAGCAGTGAAATTGGGGCGGAGATGAACACTGAAGCTTTCTTT. This rearrangement joins TRBV2 to TRBJ1-1, with a possible D match to TRBD1 (5 bases). The CDR3 is 16 residues long. Trimming cost V 2 bases and J 0 bases, with 13 bases left between them. The germline V gene encodes CDR1 SNHLY and CDR2 FYNNEI.

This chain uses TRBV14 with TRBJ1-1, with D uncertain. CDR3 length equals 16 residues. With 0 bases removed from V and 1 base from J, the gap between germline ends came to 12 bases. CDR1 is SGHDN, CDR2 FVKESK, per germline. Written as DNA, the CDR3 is TGTGCCAGCAGCCAAGATCATCCAAATCCGAACACTGAAGCTTTCTTT. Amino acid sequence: CASSQDHPNPNTEAFF.

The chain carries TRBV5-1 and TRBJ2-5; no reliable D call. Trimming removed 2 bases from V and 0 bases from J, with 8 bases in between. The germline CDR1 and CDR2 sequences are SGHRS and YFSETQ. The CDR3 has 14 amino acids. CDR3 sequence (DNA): TGCGCCAGCAGCTTCGCTTATTACCAAGAGACCCAGTACTTC. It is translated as CASSFAYYQETQYF.

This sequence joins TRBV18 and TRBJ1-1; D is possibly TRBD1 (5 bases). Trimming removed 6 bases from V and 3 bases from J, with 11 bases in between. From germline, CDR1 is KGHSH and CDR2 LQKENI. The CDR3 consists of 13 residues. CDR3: CASSRVGDTEAFF. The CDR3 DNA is TGTGCCAGCTCCCGCGTAGGGGACACTGAAGCTTTCTTT. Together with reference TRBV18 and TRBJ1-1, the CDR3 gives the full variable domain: NAGVMQNPRHLVRRRGQEARLRCSPMKGHSHVYWYRQLPEEGLKFMVYLQKENIIDESGMPKERFSAEFPKEGPSILRIQQVVRGDSAAYFCASSRVGDTEAFFGQGTRLTVV.

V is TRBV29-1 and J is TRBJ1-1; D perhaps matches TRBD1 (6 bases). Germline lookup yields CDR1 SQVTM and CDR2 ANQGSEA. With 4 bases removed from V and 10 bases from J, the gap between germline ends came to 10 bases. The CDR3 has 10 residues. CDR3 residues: CSVGGHPAFF. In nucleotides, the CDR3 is TGCAGCGTTGGGGGACATCCAGCTTTCTTT.

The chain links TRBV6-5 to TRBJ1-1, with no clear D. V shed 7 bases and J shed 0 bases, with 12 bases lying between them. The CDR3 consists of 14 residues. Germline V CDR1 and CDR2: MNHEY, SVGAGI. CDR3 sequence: CASTLSVMNTEAFF. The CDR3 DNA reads TGTGCCAGCACTCTATCGGTTATGAACACTGAAGCTTTCTTT.

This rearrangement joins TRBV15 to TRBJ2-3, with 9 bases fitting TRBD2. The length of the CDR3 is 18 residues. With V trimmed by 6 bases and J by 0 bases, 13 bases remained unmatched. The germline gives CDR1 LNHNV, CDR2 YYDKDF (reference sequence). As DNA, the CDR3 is TGTGCCACCAGGGGAATCGGGACTAGCCTAAGAAGCACAGATACGCAGTATTTT. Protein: CATRGIGTSLRSTDTQYF. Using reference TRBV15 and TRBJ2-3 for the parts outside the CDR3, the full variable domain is DAMVIQNPRYQVTQFGKPVTLSCSQTLNHNVMYWYQQKSSQAPKLLFHYYDKDFNNEADTPDNFQSRRPNTSFCFLDIRSPGLGDTAMYLCATRGIGTSLRSTDTQYFGPGTRLTVL.

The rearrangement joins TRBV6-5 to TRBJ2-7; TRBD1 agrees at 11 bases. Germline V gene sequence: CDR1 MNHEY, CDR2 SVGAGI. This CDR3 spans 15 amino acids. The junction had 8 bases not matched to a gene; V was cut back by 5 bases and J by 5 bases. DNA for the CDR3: TGTGCCAGCAGTCTCCGGGACAGGGGGATTCACGAGCAGTACTTC. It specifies CASSLRDRGIHEQYF.

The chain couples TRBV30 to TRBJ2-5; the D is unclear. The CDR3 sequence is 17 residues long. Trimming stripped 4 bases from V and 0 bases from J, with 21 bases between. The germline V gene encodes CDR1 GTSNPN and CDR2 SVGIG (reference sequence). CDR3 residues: CAWKRGRARSYQETQYF. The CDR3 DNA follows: TGTGCCTGGAAAAGAGGAAGGGCCAGATCGTACCAAGAGACCCAGTACTTC.

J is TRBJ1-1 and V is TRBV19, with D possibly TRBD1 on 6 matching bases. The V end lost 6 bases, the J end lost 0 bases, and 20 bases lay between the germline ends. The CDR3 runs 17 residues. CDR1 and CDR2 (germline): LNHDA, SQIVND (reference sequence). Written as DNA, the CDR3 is TGTGCCAGTAGCTCCGACTGGACAGAGATGATGAACACTGAAGCTTTCTTT. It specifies CASSSDWTEMMNTEAFF.

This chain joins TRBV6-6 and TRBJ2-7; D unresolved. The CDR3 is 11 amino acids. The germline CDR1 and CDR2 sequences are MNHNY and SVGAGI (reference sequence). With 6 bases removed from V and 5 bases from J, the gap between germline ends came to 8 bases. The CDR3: CASSRVHEQYF. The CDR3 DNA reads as TGTGCCAGCAGCCGAGTTCACGAGCAGTACTTC.

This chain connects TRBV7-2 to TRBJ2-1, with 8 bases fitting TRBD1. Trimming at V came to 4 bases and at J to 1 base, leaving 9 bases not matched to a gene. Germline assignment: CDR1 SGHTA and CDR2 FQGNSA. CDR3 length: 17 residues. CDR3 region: CASSSLLDRASYNEQFF. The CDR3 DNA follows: TGTGCCAGCAGCTCCCTTTTGGACAGGGCTTCCTACAATGAGCAGTTCTTC.

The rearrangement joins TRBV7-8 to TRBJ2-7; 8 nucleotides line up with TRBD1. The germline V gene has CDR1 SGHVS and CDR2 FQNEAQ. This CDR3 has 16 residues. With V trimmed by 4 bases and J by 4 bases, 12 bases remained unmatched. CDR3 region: CASSSNPGQGKYEQYF. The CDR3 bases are TGTGCCAGCAGCTCCAACCCTGGACAGGGAAAATACGAGCAGTACTTC.

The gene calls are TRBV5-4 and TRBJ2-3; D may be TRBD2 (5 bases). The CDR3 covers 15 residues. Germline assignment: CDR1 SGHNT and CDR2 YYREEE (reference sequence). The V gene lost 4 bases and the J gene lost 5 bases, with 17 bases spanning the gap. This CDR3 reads CASSPGFDREDTQYF. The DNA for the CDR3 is TGTGCCAGCAGCCCGGGGTTTGATAGGGAAGATACGCAGTATTTT.

The DNA for the CDR3 is TGCAGCGTTGGTGGTCCTGGAGATACGCAGTATTTT. It is translated as CSVGGPGDTQYF. This chain connects TRBV29-1 to TRBJ2-3, with D hard to call. Germline V lookup: CDR1 SQVTM, CDR2 ANQGSEA. The CDR3 runs to 12 residues. Trimming removed 4 bases at V and 5 bases at J, with 10 bases between.

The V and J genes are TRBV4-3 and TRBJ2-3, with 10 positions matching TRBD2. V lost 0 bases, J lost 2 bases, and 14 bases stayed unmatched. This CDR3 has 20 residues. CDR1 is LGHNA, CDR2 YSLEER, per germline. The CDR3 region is CASSQDLGTSGALFTDTQYF. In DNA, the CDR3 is TGCGCCAGCAGCCAAGACCTGGGCACTAGCGGGGCCCTCTTCACAGATACGCAGTATTTT.

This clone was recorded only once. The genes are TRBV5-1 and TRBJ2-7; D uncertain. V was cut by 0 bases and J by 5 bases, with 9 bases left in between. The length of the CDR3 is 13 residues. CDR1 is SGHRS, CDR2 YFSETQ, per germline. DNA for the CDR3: TGCGCCAGCAGCTTGGCCGAGAGTCACGAGCAGTACTTC. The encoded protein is CASSLAESHEQYF.

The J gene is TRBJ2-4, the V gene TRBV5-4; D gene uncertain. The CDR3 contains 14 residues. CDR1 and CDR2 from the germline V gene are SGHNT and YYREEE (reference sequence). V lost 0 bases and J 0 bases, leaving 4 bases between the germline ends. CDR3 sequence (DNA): TGTGCCAGCAGCTTGGATACAGCCAAAAACATTCAGTACTTC. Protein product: CASSLDTAKNIQYF.

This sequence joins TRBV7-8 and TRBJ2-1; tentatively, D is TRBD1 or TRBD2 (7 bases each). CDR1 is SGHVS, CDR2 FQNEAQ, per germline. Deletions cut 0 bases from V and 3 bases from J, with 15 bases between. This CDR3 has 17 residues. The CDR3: CASSLARGLAVYNEQFF. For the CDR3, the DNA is TGTGCCAGCAGCTTAGCGAGGGGGCTAGCGGTCTACAATGAGCAGTTCTTC.

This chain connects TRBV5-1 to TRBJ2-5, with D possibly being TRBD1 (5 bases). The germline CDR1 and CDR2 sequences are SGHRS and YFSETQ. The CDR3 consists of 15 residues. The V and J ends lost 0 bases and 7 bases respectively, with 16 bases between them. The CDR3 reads CASSLVPDPQGTQYF. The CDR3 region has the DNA TGCGCCAGCAGCTTGGTACCAGACCCCCAGGGGACCCAGTACTTC.